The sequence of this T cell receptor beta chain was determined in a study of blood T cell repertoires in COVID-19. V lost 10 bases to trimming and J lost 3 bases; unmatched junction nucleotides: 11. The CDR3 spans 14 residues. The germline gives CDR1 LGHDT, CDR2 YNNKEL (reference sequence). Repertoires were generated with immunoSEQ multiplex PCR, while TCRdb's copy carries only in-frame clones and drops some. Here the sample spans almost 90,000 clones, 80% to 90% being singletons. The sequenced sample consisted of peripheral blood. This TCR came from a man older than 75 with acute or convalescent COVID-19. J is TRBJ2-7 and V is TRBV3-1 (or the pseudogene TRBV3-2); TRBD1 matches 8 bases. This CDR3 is CATAGGTGFYEQYF. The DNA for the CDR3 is TGTGCCACCGCAGGGGGGACAGGCTTCTACGAGCAGTACTTC.